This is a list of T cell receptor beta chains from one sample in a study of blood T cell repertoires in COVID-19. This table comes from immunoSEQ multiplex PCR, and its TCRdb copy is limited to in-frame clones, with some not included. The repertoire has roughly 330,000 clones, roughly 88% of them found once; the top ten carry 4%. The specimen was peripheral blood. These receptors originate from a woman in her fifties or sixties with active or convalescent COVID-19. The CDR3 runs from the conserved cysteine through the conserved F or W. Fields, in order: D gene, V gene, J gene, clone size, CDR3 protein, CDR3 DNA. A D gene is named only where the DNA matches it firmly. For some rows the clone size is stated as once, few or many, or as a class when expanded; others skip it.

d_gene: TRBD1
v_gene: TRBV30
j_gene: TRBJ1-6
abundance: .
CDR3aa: CAWSSRTGRNSPLHF
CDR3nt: TGTGCCTGGAGTTCACGGACAGGGCGGAATTCACCCCTCCACTTT

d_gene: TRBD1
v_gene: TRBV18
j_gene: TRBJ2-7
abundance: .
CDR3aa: CASSEGALANEQYF
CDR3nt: TGTGCCAGCTCCGAGGGGGCTTTAGCCAACGAGCAGTACTTC

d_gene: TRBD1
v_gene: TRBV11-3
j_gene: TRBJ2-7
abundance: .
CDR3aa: CASSLGTSGTGIFYEQYF
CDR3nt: TGTGCCAGCAGCTTAGGAACTTCCGGGACAGGCATTTTCTACGAGCAGTACTTC

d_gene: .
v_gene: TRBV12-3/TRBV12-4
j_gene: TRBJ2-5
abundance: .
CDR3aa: CASSQQETQYF
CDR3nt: TGTGCCAGCAGCCAACAAGAGACCCAGTACTTC

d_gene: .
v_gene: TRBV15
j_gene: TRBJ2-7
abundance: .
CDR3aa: CATSKWARDYEQYF
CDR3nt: TGTGCCACCAGCAAGTGGGCCAGGGACTACGAGCAGTACTTC

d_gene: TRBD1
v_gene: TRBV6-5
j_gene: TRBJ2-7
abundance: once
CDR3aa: CASSLGQGYEQYF
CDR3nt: TGTGCCAGCAGCTTGGGACAGGGCTACGAGCAGTACTTC

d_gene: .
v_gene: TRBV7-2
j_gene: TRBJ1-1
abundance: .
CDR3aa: CASSPLFPNRAFF
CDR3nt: TGTGCCAGCAGCCCACTTTTTCCGAACAGAGCTTTCTTT

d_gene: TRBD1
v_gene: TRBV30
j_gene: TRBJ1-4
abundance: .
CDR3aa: CAWSATGARSLKLFF
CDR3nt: TGTGCCTGGAGCGCGACAGGGGCCCGCTCCCTAAAACTGTTTTTT

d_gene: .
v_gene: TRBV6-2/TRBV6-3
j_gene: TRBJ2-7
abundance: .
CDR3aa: CASSYNQDTYEQYF
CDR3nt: TGTGCCAGCAGTTACAATCAGGATACCTACGAGCAGTACTTC

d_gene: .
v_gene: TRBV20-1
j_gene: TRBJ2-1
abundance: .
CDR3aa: CSASDPRRNNEQFF
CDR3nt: TGCAGTGCTAGTGACCCCCGGCGGAACAATGAGCAGTTCTTC

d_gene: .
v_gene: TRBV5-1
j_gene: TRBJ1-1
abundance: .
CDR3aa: CASSLTGSTEAFF
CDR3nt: TGCGCCAGCAGCTTGACAGGGAGCACTGAAGCTTTCTTT

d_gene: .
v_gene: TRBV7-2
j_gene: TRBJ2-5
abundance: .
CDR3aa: CASSLARAQTQYF
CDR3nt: TGTGCCAGCAGCTTAGCCAGGGCCCAGACCCAGTACTTC

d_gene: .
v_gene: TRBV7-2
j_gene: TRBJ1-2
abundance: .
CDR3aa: CASSLDRYGYTF
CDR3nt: TGTGCCAGCAGCTTAGACCGGTATGGCTACACCTTC

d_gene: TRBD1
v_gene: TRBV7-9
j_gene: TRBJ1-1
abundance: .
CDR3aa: CASSWGQGNTEAFF
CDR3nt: TGTGCCAGCAGCTGGGGACAGGGGAACACTGAAGCTTTCTTT

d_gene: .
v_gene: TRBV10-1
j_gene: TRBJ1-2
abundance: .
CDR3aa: CASSEGPPIRVNGYTF
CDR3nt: TGCGCCAGCAGTGAAGGTCCCCCGATCAGGGTTAATGGCTACACCTTC

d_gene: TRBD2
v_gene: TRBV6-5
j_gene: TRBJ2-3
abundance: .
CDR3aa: CASTLTLSGIAQYF
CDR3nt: TGTGCCAGCACTCTCACCCTTAGCGGGATAGCGCAGTATTTT

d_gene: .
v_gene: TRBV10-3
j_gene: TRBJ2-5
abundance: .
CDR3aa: CAISESRGGGETQYF
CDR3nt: TGTGCCATCAGTGAGTCAAGGGGAGGAGGAGAGACCCAGTACTTC

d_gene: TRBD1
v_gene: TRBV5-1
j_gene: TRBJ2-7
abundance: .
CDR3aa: CASSLAFFGTGNYEQYF
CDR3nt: TGCGCCAGCAGCTTGGCGTTTTTCGGGACAGGGAACTACGAGCAGTACTTC

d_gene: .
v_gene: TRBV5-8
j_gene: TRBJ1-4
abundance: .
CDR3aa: CASSSNEKLFF
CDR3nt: TGTGCCAGCAGCTCAAATGAAAAACTGTTTTTT

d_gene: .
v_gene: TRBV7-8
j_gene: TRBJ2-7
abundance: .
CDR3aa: CASSSAGLPGEQYF
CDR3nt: TGTGCCAGCAGCTCGGCAGGGCTCCCAGGCGAGCAGTACTTC

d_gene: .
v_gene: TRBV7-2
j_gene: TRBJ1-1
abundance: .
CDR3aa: CASSAWGQNTEAFF
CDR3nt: TGTGCCAGCAGCGCCTGGGGACAGAACACTGAAGCTTTCTTT

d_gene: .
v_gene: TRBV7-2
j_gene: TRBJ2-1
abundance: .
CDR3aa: CASSGQTYNEQFF
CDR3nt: TGTGCCAGCAGCGGACAGACTTACAATGAGCAGTTCTTC

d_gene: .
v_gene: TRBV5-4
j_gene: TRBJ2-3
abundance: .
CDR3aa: CASSLGGPAVENTQYF
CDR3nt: TGTGCCAGCAGCTTGGGGGGGCCGGCGGTTGAGAATACGCAGTATTTT

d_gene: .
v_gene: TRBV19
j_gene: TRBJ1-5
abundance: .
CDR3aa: CASSIGQYSNQPQHF
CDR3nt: TGTGCCAGTAGTATAGGGCAGTATAGCAATCAGCCCCAGCATTTT

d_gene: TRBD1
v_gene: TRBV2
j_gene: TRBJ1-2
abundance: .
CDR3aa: CASRRQGARYGYTF
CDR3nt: TGTGCCAGCAGACGACAGGGGGCGCGGTATGGCTACACCTTC

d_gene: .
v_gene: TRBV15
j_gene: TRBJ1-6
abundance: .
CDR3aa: CATSSLGRARRVNSPLHF
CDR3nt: TGTGCCACCAGCTCCCTTGGGAGGGCGCGGAGGGTTAATTCACCCCTCCACTTT

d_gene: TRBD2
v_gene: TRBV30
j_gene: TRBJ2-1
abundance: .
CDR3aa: CAWSVLAGGPNEQFF
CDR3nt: TGTGCCTGGAGTGTACTAGCGGGGGGGCCGAATGAGCAGTTCTTC

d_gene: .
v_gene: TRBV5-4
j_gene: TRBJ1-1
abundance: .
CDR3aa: CASSSWTEQTEAFF
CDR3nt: TGTGCCAGCAGCTCCTGGACAGAACAAACTGAAGCTTTCTTT

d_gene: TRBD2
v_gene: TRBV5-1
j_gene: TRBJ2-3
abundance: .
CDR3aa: CASSLASGGTDTQYF
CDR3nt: TGCGCCAGCAGCTTGGCTAGCGGGGGAACAGATACGCAGTATTTT

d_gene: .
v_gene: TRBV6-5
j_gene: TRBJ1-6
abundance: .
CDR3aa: CASSPGGHNSPLHF
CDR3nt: TGTGCCAGCAGTCCCGGGGGTCATAATTCACCCCTCCACTTT

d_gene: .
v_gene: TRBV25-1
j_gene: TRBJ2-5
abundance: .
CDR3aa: CASSPLQVPETQYF
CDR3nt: TGTGCCAGCAGTCCCTTACAGGTTCCGGAGACCCAGTACTTC

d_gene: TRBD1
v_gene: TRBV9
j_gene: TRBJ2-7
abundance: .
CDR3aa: CASSVAGQGLEQYF
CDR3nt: TGTGCCAGCAGCGTAGCGGGACAGGGACTCGAGCAGTACTTC

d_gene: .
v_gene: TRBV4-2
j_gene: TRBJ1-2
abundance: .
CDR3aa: CASSQDQGVPINYGYTF
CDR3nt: TGTGCCAGCAGCCAAGACCAAGGGGTCCCAATAAACTATGGCTACACCTTC

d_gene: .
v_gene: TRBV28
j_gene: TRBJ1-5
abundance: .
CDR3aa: CASSRPGAGQPQHF
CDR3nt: TGTGCCAGCAGTCGGCCAGGGGCGGGTCAGCCCCAGCATTTT

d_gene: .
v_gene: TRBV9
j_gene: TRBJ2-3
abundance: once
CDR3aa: CASSDGGTPDTQYF
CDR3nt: TGTGCCAGCAGCGATGGAGGGACTCCAGATACGCAGTATTTT

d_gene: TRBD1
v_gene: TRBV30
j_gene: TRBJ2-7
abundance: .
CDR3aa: CAWSGARQGYSYEQYF
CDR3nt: TGTGCCTGGAGTGGGGCTAGACAGGGTTACTCCTACGAGCAGTACTTC

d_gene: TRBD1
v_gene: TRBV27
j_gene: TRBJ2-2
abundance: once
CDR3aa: CASCRRQGGTGELFF
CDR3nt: TGTGCCAGCTGTAGAAGACAGGGCGGGACCGGGGAGCTGTTTTTT

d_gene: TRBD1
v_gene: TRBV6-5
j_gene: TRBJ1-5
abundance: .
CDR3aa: CASQGQGGNQPQHF
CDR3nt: TGTGCCAGCCAAGGACAGGGTGGGAATCAGCCCCAGCATTTT

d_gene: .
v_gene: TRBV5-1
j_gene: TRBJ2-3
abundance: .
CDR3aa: CASSLEGGTPSDTQYF
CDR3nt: TGCGCCAGCAGCTTGGAGGGGGGGACCCCCTCGGATACGCAGTATTTT

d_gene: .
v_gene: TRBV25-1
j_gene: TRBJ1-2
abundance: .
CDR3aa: CASSASGGDYGYTF
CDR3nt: TGTGCCAGCAGTGCGAGTGGAGGAGACTATGGCTACACCTTC

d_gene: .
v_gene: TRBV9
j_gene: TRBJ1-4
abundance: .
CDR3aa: CASSSSGSTREKLFF
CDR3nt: TGTGCCAGCAGCTCTTCGGGGAGTACGCGCGAAAAACTGTTTTTT

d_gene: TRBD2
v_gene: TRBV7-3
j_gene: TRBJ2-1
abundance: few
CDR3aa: CASSPPGLDNEQFF
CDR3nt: TGTGCCAGCAGCCCCCCTGGACTAGACAATGAGCAGTTCTTC

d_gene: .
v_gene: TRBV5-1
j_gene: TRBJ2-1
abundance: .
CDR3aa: CASSLDLASYNEQFF
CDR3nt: TGCGCCAGCAGCTTGGATCTAGCCTCCTACAATGAGCAGTTCTTC

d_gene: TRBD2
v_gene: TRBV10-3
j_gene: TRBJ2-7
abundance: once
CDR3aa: CAISESAGEEQYF
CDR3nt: TGTGCCATCAGTGAGTCGGCGGGGGAAGAGCAGTACTTC

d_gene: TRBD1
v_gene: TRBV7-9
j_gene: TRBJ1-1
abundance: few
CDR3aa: CASSPGDRGWSEAFF
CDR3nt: TGTGCCAGCAGCCCCGGGGACAGGGGGTGGTCTGAAGCTTTCTTT

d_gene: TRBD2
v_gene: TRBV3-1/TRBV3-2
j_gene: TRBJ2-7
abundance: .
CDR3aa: CASSQPLLAGRAYEQYF
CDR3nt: TGTGCCAGCAGCCAGCCCCTCCTAGCGGGACGGGCGTACGAGCAGTACTTC

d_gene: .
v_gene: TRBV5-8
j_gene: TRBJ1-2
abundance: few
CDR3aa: CASRSMGYTF
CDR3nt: TGTGCCAGCAGATCTATGGGCTACACCTTC

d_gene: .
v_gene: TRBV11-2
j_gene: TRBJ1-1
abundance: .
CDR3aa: CASSSQEATEAFF
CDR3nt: TGTGCCAGCAGCTCCCAGGAGGCCACTGAAGCTTTCTTT

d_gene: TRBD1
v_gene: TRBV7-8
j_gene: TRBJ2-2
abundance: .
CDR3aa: CASRKTGPNTGELFF
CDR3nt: TGTGCCAGCAGAAAGACAGGGCCGAACACCGGGGAGCTGTTTTTT

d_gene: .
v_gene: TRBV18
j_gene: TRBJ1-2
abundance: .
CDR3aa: CASSRDTGYGYTF
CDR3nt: TGTGCCAGCTCACGGGACACAGGCTATGGCTACACCTTC

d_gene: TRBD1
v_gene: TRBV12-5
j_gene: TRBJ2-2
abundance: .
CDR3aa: CASGTYTGAYTGELFF
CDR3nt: TGTGCTAGTGGTACATACACAGGGGCCTACACCGGGGAGCTGTTTTTT

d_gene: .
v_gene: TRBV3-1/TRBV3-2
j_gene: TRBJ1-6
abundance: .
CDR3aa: CASSQTGSYNSPLHF
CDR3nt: TGTGCCAGCAGCCAAACCGGGAGCTATAATTCACCCCTCCACTTT

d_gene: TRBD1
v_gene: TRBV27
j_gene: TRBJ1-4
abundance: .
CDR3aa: CASSSQGAKLFF
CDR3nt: TGTGCCAGCAGTTCACAGGGGGCGAAACTGTTTTTT

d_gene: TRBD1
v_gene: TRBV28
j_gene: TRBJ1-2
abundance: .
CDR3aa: CASSLSGTGFFNYGYTF
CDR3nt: TGTGCCAGCAGTCTCAGTGGGACAGGGTTTTTTAACTATGGCTACACCTTC

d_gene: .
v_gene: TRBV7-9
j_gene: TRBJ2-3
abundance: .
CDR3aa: CASSLAGRGGTDTQYF
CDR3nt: TGTGCCAGCAGCTTAGCGGGCAGGGGGGGCACAGATACGCAGTATTTT

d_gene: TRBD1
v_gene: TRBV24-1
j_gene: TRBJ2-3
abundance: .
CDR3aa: CATSSDRVSDTQYF
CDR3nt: TGTGCCACCAGCTCTGACAGGGTGTCAGATACGCAGTATTTT

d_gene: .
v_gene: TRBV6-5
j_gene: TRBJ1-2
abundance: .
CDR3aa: CASSRGALHVGYTF
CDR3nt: TGTGCCAGCAGTCGAGGCGCCCTCCATGTGGGCTACACCTTC

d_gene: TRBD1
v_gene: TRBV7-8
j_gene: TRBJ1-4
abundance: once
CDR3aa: CASSLAAQGAREKLFF
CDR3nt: TGTGCCAGCAGCTTAGCGGCCCAGGGGGCGCGAGAAAAACTGTTTTTT

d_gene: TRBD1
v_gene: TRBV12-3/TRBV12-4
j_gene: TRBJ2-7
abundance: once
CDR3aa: CASSPRTGGEQYF
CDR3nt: TGTGCCAGCAGCCCAAGGACAGGGGGCGAGCAGTACTTC